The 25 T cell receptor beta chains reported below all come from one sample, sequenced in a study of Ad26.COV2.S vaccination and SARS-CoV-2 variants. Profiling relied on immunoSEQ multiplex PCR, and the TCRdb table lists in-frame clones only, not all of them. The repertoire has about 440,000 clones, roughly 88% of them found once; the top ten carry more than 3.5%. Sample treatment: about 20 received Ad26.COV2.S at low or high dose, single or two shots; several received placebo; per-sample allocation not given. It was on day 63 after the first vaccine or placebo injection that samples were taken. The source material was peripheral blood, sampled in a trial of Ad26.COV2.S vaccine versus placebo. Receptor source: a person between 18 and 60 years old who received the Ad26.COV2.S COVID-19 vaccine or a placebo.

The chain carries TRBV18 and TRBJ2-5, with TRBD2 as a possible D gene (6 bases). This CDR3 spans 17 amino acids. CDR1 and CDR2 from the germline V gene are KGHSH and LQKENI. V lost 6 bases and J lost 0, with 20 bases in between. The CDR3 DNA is TGTGCCAGCTCCACTCGGGACTCCTTAATGTACCAAGAGACCCAGTACTTC. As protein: CASSTRDSLMYQETQYF.

CDR3 bases: TGTGCCAGCAGTTTATATAGGCGAACCACTGAAGCTTTCTTT. This encodes CASSLYRRTTEAFF. The genes are TRBV28 and TRBJ1-1; D unresolved. The V end was cut by 1 base, the J end by 4 bases, with 10 bases between. The CDR3 totals 14 residues. Germline CDR1 reads MDHEN; CDR2 reads SYDVKM.

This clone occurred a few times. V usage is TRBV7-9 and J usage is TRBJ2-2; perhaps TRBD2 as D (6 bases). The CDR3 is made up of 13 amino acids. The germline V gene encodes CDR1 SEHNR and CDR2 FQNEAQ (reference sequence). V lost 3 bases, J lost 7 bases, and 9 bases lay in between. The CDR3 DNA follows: TGTGCCAGCAGCTTCGGACTATACGGGGAGCTGTTTTTT. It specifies CASSFGLYGELFF.

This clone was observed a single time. The CDR3 protein is CASSPTSGSYNEQFF. In nucleotides, the CDR3 is TGTGCCAGCAGCCCAACTAGCGGGAGTTACAATGAGCAGTTCTTC. The chain links TRBV3-1 (or the pseudogene TRBV3-2) to TRBJ2-1; 11 positions agree with TRBD2. J was trimmed by 4 bases and V by 4 bases; bases with no gene match: 3. This CDR3 spans 15 amino acids. Germline-derived CDR1 and CDR2 are LGHDT and YNNKEL (reference sequence).

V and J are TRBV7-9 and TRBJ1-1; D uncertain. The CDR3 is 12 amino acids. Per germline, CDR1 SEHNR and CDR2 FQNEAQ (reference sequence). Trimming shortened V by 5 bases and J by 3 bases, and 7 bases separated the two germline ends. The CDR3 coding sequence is TGTGCCAGCAGCCCAAGGGACACTGAAGCTTTCTTT. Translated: CASSPRDTEAFF.

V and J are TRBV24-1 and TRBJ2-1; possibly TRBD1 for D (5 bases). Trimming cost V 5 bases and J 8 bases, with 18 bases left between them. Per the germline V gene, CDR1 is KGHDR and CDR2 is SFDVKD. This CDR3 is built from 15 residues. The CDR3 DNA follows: TGTGCCACCAGTGCCCAGGGTTTCTTTTCCGATGAGCAGTTCTTC. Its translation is CATSAQGFFSDEQFF.

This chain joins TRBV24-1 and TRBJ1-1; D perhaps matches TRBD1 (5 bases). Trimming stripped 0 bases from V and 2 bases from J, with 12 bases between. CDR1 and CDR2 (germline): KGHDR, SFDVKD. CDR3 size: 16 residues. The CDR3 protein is CATSDLRNRSNTEAFF. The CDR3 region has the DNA TGTGCCACCAGTGATTTGCGGAACAGGTCCAACACTGAAGCTTTCTTT.

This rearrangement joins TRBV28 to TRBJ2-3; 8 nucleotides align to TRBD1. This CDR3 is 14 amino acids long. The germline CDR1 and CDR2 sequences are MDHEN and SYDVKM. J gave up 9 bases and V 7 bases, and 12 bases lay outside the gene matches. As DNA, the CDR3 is TGTGCCAGCAACCCAGGGGGCACGGGATTGACGCAGTATTTT. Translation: CASNPGGTGLTQYF.

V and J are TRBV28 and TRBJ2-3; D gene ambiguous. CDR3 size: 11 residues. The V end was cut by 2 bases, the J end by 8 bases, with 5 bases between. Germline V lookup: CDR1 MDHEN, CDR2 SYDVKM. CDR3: CASSLGGTQYF. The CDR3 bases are TGTGCCAGCAGTTTAGGTGGTACGCAGTATTTT.

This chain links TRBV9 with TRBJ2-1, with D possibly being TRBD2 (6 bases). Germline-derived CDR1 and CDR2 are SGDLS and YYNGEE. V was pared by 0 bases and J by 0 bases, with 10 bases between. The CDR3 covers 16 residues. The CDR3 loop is CASSVADYLSYNEQFF. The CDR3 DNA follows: TGTGCCAGCAGCGTAGCGGACTATCTCTCCTACAATGAGCAGTTCTTC.

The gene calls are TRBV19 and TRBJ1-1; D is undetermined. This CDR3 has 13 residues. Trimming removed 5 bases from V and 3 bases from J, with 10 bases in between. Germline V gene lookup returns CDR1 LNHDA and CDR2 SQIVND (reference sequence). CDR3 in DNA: TGTGCCAGTAGTTTAGCCGGGGACACTGAAGCTTTCTTT. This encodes CASSLAGDTEAFF.

CDR3 bases: TGTGCCAGCAGCCAGTACGGGACAGGTAAATCCCACGAGCAGTACTTC. It yields the protein CASSQYGTGKSHEQYF. V usage is TRBV7-2 and J usage is TRBJ2-7, with 8 nucleotides matching TRBD1. Germline V lookup: CDR1 SGHTA, CDR2 FQGNSA. J lost 5 bases, V lost 5 bases, and 14 bases had no gene match. There are 16 residues in the CDR3. The full variable domain, its missing parts supplied by reference TRBV7-2 and TRBJ2-7, is GAGVSQSPSNKVTEKGKDVELRCDPISGHTALYWYRQSLGQGLEFLIYFQGNSAPDKSGLPSDRFSAERTGGSVSTLTIQRTQQEDSAVYLCASSQYGTGKSHEQYFGPGTRLTVT.

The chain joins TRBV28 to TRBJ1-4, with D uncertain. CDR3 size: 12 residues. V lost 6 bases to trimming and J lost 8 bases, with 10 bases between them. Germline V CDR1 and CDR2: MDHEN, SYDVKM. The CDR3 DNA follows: TGTGCCAGCAGCCTGACGAGGGAAAAACTGTTTTTT. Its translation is CASSLTREKLFF.

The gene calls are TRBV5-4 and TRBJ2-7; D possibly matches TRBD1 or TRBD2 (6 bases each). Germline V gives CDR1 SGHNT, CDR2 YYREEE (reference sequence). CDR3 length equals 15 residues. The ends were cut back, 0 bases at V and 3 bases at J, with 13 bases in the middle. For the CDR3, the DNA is TGTGCCAGCAGCTTGGCCGGAGGGGGAAACTACGAGCAGTACTTC. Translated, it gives CASSLAGGGNYEQYF.

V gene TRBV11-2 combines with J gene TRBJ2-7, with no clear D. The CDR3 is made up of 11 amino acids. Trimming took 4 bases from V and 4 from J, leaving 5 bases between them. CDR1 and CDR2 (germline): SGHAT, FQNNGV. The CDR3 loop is CASSSTYEQYF. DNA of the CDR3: TGTGCCAGCAGCTCCACATACGAGCAGTACTTC.

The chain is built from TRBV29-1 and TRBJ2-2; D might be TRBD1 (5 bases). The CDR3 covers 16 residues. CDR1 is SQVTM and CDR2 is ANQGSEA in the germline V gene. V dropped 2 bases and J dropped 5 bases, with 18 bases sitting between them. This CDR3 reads CSVEKVAGMGTGELFF. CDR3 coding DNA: TGCAGCGTTGAAAAAGTGGCAGGGATGGGGACCGGGGAGCTGTTTTTT.

CDR3 amino acids: CASSAGDSYNSPLHF. The CDR3 bases are TGTGCCAGCAGCGCCGGGGACAGTTATAATTCACCCCTCCACTTT. The V and J genes are TRBV9 and TRBJ1-6, with 7 bases fitting TRBD1. The ends lost 3 bases at V and 4 bases at J; junction bases unmatched: 4. CDR1 and CDR2 (germline): SGDLS, YYNGEE. The CDR3 has 15 amino acids.

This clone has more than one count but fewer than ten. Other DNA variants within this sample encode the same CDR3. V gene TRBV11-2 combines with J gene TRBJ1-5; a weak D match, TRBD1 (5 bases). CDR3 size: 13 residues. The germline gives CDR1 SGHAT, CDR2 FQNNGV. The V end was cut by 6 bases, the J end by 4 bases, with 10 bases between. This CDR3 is CASSLGVNQPQHF. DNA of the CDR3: TGTGCCAGCAGTCTGGGGGTAAATCAGCCCCAGCATTTT.

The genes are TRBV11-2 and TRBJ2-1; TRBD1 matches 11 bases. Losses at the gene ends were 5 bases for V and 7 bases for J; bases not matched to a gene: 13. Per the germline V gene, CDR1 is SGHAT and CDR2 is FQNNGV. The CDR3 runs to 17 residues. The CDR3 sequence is CASSAWTGGGKNNEQFF. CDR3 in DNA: TGTGCCAGCAGCGCGTGGACAGGGGGCGGTAAGAATAATGAGCAGTTCTTC.

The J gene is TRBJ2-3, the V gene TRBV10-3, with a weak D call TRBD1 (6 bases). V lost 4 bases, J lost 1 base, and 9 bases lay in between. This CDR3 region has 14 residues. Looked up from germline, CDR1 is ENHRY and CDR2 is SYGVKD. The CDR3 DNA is TGTGCCATCAGTGGGGCAGGGGGCACAGATACGCAGTATTTT. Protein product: CAISGAGGTDTQYF.

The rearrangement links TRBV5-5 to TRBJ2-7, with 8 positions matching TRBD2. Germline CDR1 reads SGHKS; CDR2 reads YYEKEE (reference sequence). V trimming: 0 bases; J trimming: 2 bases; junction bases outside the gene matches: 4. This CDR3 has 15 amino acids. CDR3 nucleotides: TGTGCCAGCAGCTTGGTAACTAGCGGAACCTACGAGCAGTACTTC. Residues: CASSLVTSGTYEQYF. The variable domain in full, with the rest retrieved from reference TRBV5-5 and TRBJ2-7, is DAGVTQSPTHLIKTRGQQVTLRCSPISGHKSVSWYQQVLGQGPQFIFQYYEKEERGRGNFPDRFSARQFPNYSSELNVNALLLGDSALYLCASSLVTSGTYEQYFGPGTRLTVT.

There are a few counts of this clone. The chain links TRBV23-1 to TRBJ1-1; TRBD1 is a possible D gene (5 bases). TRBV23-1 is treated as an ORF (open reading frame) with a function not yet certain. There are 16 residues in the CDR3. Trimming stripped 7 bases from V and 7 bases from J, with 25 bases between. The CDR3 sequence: CASTQGKSQADGEAFF. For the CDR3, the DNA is TGCGCCAGCACCCAAGGGAAGTCACAGGCAGACGGTGAAGCTTTCTTT.

DNA of the CDR3: TGTGCCAGCAGCTTAGTCAACCAAGAGACCCAGTACTTC. It specifies CASSLVNQETQYF. The rearrangement joins TRBV7-2 to TRBJ2-5; D gene uncertain. Looked up from germline, CDR1 is SGHTA and CDR2 is FQGNSA. Trimming shortened V by 1 base and J by 0 bases, and 3 bases separated the two germline ends. The CDR3 consists of 13 residues.

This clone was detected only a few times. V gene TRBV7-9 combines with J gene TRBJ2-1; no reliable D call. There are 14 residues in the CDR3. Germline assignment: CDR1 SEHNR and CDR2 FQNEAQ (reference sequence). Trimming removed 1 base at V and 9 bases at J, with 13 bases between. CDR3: CASSLEPPRSEQFF. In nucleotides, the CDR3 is TGTGCCAGCAGCTTAGAGCCCCCGCGGTCTGAGCAGTTCTTC.

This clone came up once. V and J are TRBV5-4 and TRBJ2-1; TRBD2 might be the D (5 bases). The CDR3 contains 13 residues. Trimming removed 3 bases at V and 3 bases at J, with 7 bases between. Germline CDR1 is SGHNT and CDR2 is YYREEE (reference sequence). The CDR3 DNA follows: TGTGCCAGCAGCTCCGGACTCTACAATGAGCAGTTCTTC. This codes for CASSSGLYNEQFF. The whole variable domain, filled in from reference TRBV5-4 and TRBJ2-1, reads ETGVTQSPTHLIKTRGQQVTLRCSSQSGHNTVSWYQQALGQGPQFIFQYYREEENGRGNFPPRFSGLQFPNYSSELNVNALELDDSALYLCASSSGLYNEQFFGPGTRLTVL.